This T cell receptor beta chain was sequenced during a study of somatic mutations in cytotoxic T cells in rheumatoid arthritis. Study context: Patients had around 31 ml EDTA blood drawn right after diagnosis, before any treatment. Purity of nearly 100% was reached when some V beta antibody-stained T-cell populations were flow-sorted, including V beta1+ cells sequenced for TCRB.

TCRdb's copy holds only in-frame clones and misses some; the assay was immunoSEQ multiplex PCR. Of 14,000 or so clones listed, roughly 80% are singletons. Between the trimmed V and J ends, which lost 0 bases and 0 bases, there was a span of 4 bases. Germline loops: CDR1 SGHKS, CDR2 YYEKEE (reference sequence). This CDR3 has 14 residues. Whole-study results and caveats: Among rheumatoid arthritis patients, TRBV07 appeared slightly underrepresented, and this finding was left without any adjustment for multiple comparisons.

This clone has a single count. Its antigen remains unidentified. Positive magnetic bead selection isolated CD4+ and CD8+ cells, and flow cytometry checked purity. This TCR came from an adult with rheumatoid arthritis. The rearrangement uses TRBV5-5 and TRBJ1-5; D gene uncertain. The sample consisted of CD8+ T cells sorted from blood. CDR3 sequence (DNA): TGTGCCAGCAGCTTGGGACGTAGCAATCAGCCCCAGCATTTT. It encodes CASSLGRSNQPQHF.